A selection of T cell receptor beta chains follows, all from one sample in a study of T cell responses to AZD1222 COVID-19 vaccine. Sequenced by immunoSEQ multiplex PCR; TCRdb stores in-frame clones only, minus some. The table records more than 150,000 clones, 85% to 95% of them present only once. The specimen comprised peripheral blood, sampled on day 0 of AZD1222 vaccination. These receptors were collected from an adult in good health. CDR3s include the opening cysteine and the closing phenylalanine or tryptophan. D genes are given only for firm matches. Clone size, where shown, is once, few, many, or a class for clones that have expanded.

cdr3_aa | cdr3_nt | d_call | j_call | v_call | clone_size
CASSPEGSSYEQYF | TGTGCCAGCTCACCAGAGGGGAGCTCCTACGAGCAGTACTTC | - | TRBJ2-7 | TRBV18 | once
CASSQGGVPSYGYTF | TGCGCCAGCAGCCAGGGGGGAGTCCCCTCCTATGGCTACACCTTC | - | TRBJ1-2 | TRBV4-1 | -
CSVEGDRATINSPLHF | TGCAGCGTTGAGGGCGACAGGGCTACAATTAATTCACCCCTCCACTTT | TRBD1 | TRBJ1-6 | TRBV29-1 | -
CASSLVLFQQYF | TGTGCCAGCAGTTTAGTCCTATTTCAGCAGTACTTC | - | TRBJ2-7 | TRBV12-3/TRBV12-4 | few
CAWSDPGEQYF | TGTGCCTGGAGTGATCCGGGCGAGCAGTACTTC | - | TRBJ2-7 | TRBV30 | -
CASSFQPGVNTEAFF | TGTGCCAGCAGCTTTCAGCCAGGCGTGAACACTGAAGCTTTCTTT | - | TRBJ1-1 | TRBV7-2 | -
CASSPWTDLNTGELFF | TGTGCCAGCAGCCCCTGGACAGATTTAAACACCGGGGAGCTGTTTTTT | - | TRBJ2-2 | TRBV9 | -
CASSWTGTQETQYF | TGTGCCAGCAGTTGGACAGGCACTCAAGAGACCCAGTACTTC | TRBD1 | TRBJ2-5 | TRBV6-5 | -
CASSAKNTEAFF | TGTGCCAGTAGTGCGAAGAACACTGAAGCTTTCTTT | - | TRBJ1-1 | TRBV19 | -
CASSGTSGSTYEQYF | TGTGCCAGCAGCGGGACTAGCGGGAGCACCTACGAGCAGTACTTC | TRBD2 | TRBJ2-7 | TRBV2 | -
CASSATGMVEAFF | TGTGCCAGCAGTGCGACAGGGATGGTTGAAGCTTTCTTT | TRBD1 | TRBJ1-1 | TRBV2 | -
CASSPTGRLGGELFF | TGTGCCAGCAGCCCCACGGGTCGTCTAGGCGGGGAGCTGTTTTTT | - | TRBJ2-2 | TRBV7-9 | -
CSVRKDSSYGYTF | TGCAGCGTCCGAAAAGACAGTAGCTATGGCTACACCTTC | - | TRBJ1-2 | TRBV29-1 | -
CASSQDGGKSGTGELFF | TGTGCCAGCAGCCAAGACGGAGGGAAATCGGGCACCGGGGAGCTGTTTTTT | - | TRBJ2-2 | TRBV3-1/TRBV3-2 | -
CASSATPSSGANVLTF | TGTGCCAGCAGCGCGACACCTAGCTCTGGGGCCAACGTCCTGACTTTC | - | TRBJ2-6 | TRBV9 | -
CASSIGYPGARGNTIYF | TGTGCCAGTAGTATAGGATATCCGGGGGCAAGAGGAAACACCATATATTTT | - | TRBJ1-3 | TRBV19 | once
CASSLGNTEAFF | TGTGCCAGCAGTCTCGGGAACACTGAAGCTTTCTTT | - | TRBJ1-1 | TRBV28 | -
CASRGDMNLWEADTQYF | TGTGCCAGCAGAGGGGACATGAATTTATGGGAGGCGGATACGCAGTATTTT | - | TRBJ2-3 | TRBV5-6 | -
CASSLSYRGENTEAFF | TGTGCCAGCAGCCTTAGTTACAGGGGTGAGAACACTGAAGCTTTCTTT | TRBD1 | TRBJ1-1 | TRBV7-9 | -
CASSWGDRRNSPLHF | TGTGCCAGCAGTTGGGGGGACAGACGTAATTCACCCCTCCACTTT | TRBD1 | TRBJ1-6 | TRBV6-5 | -
CASSEKGIDGYTF | TGTGCCAGCAGTGAAAAGGGAATCGATGGCTACACCTTC | - | TRBJ1-2 | TRBV2 | -
CASSSNTGELFF | TGTGCCAGCAGCTCTAATACGGGGGAGCTGTTTTTT | - | TRBJ2-2 | TRBV7-9 | -
CASSQDRTSAYVSSYNEQFF | TGCGCCAGCAGCCAAGATAGGACTAGCGCGTATGTGAGCTCCTACAATGAGCAGTTCTTC | TRBD2 | TRBJ2-1 | TRBV4-3 | -
CASSAGTSPRDTQYF | TGTGCCAGCAGCGCGGGGACTAGCCCTAGAGATACGCAGTATTTT | TRBD2 | TRBJ2-3 | TRBV9 | -
CASSAGTDLSYYGYTF | TGTGCCAGTAGTGCCGGGACAGACCTGAGCTACTATGGCTACACCTTC | TRBD1 | TRBJ1-2 | TRBV19 | -
CASTQGWGGDGTDTQYF | TGTGCCAGTACCCAAGGCTGGGGGGGCGACGGCACAGATACGCAGTATTTT | - | TRBJ2-3 | TRBV19 | -
CAWRAGGNYGYTF | TGTGCCTGGAGGGCTGGCGGGAACTATGGCTACACCTTC | - | TRBJ1-2 | TRBV30 | -
CASSQDTQYF | TGCGCCAGCAGCCAAGATACGCAGTATTTT | - | TRBJ2-3 | TRBV4-1 | -
CASSYLVRTHGYTF | TGTGCCAGCAGTTACCTTGTCAGGACCCACGGCTACACCTTC | - | TRBJ1-2 | TRBV6-2/TRBV6-3 | -
CASSLRAGVTEAFF | TGTGCCAGCAGTTTACGGGCGGGGGTCACTGAAGCTTTCTTT | - | TRBJ1-1 | TRBV27 | -
CASSQKPGQGPDTQYF | TGCGCCAGCAGCCAAAAACCGGGACAGGGACCAGATACGCAGTATTTT | TRBD1 | TRBJ2-3 | TRBV4-1 | once
CASSQLRTGSTDTQYF | TGTGCCAGCAGCCAGCTCAGGACAGGGAGCACAGATACGCAGTATTTT | TRBD1 | TRBJ2-3 | TRBV11-2 | once
CSERELGLDEQFF | TGCAGCGAGCGGGAGCTGGGTCTGGATGAGCAGTTCTTC | TRBD2 | TRBJ2-1 | TRBV29-1 | -
CASSSYRNTGELFF | TGTGCCAGCAGCTCCTACAGGAACACCGGGGAGCTGTTTTTT | - | TRBJ2-2 | TRBV9 | -
CATRFGDLVSYF | TGTGCCACCCGTTTCGGGGACCTAGTATCGTATTTT | - | TRBJ2-3 | TRBV10-3 | -
CASSVGVTGVGNTIYF | TGTGCCAGCAGCGTAGGGGTGACAGGGGTTGGAAACACCATATATTTT | TRBD1 | TRBJ1-3 | TRBV9 | -